This TCR beta chain derives from a study of blood T cell repertoires in COVID-19. Here immunoSEQ multiplex PCR was the method, and the copy in TCRdb shows in-frame clones only, minus some. The sample lists 240,000 or so clones; approximately 83% were seen once. V was pared by 5 bases and J by 2 bases, with 11 bases between. The CDR3 has 14 residues. Germline lookup yields CDR1 MNHNY and CDR2 SVGAGI (reference sequence). The rearrangement uses TRBV6-6 and TRBJ2-3, with D perhaps TRBD2 (6 bases). The receptor was derived from a woman of 80 years or more with acute or convalescent COVID-19. Sequenced material: peripheral blood. The CDR3 region is CASSLRGNTDTQYF. The CDR3, as DNA: TGTGCCAGCAGTCTCCGGGGGAACACAGATACGCAGTATTTT.